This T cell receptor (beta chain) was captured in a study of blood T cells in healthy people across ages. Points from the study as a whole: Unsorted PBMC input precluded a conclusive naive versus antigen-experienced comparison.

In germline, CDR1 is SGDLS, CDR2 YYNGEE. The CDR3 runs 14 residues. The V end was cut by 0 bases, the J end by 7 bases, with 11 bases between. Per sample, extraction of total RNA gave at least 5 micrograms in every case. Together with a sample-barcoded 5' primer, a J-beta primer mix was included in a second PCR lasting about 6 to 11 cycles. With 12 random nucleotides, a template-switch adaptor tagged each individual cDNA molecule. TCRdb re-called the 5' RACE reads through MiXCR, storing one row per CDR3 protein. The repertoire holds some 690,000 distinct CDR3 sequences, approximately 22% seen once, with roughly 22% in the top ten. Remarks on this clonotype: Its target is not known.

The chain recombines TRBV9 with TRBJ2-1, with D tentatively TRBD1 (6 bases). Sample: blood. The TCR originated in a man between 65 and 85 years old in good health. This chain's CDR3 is CASSVGGDTNEQFF. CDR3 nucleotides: TGTGCCAGCAGCGTAGGTGGGGACACGAATGAGCAGTTCTTC. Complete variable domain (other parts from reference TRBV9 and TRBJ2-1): DSGVTQTPKHLITATGQRVTLRCSPRSGDLSVYWYQQSLDQGLQFLIQYYNGEERAKGNILERFSAQQFPDLHSELNLSSLELGDSALYFCASSVGGDTNEQFFGPGTRLTVL.